The 10 T cell receptor beta chains below were found in one sample sequenced in a study of T cell responses to AZD1222 COVID-19 vaccine. Sequenced by immunoSEQ multiplex PCR; TCRdb stores in-frame clones only, minus some. The top ten clones hold 4% to 6% of a sample with roughly 120,000 clones, about 92% of them seen once. Sample: peripheral blood, taken 28 days after the second AZD1222 dose. All receptors derive from an adult who received the AZD1222 COVID-19 vaccine.

The rearrangement links TRBV7-2 to TRBJ1-2; perhaps TRBD1 as D (5 bases). Per the germline V gene, CDR1 is SGHTA and CDR2 is FQGNSA. The CDR3 extends over 15 amino acids. The V gene lost 1 base and the J gene lost 1 base, with 10 bases spanning the gap. The CDR3 nucleotides read TGTGCCAGCAGCTTAGGGCAGGGACTTAACTATGGCTACACCTTC. It codes for CASSLGQGLNYGYTF.

The J gene is TRBJ2-3, the V gene TRBV2; no firm D call. Looked up from germline, CDR1 is SNHLY and CDR2 is FYNNEI. The CDR3 covers 15 residues. Trimming left V 1 base short and J 1 base short, with 9 bases between. The CDR3 DNA reads TGTGCCAGCAGTGAAGAGGGATGGGGCACAGATACGCAGTATTTT. It is translated as CASSEEGWGTDTQYF.

J is TRBJ2-2 and V is TRBV4-1; D is unclear. The germline gives CDR1 MGHRA, CDR2 YSYEKL. V lost 1 base and J lost 2, with 5 bases in between. This CDR3 comprises 14 residues. In nucleotides, the CDR3 is TGCGCCAGCAGCCAAGTTACAAACACCGGGGAGCTGTTTTTT. Translating gives CASSQVTNTGELFF.

CDR3 loop: CASSFQGLPYEQYF. The CDR3 coding sequence is TGTGCCAGCAGTTTCCAGGGGCTTCCCTACGAGCAGTACTTC. The genes are TRBV27 and TRBJ2-7, with TRBD1 as a possible D gene (6 bases). The V end lost 3 bases, the J end lost 2 bases, and 11 bases lay between the germline ends. The CDR3 runs to 14 residues. Germline lookup yields CDR1 MNHEY and CDR2 SMNVEV (reference sequence).

The chain recombines TRBV18 with TRBJ1-2; D possibly corresponds to TRBD1 (6 bases). Trimming left V 0 bases short and J 4 bases short, with 12 bases between. Germline loops: CDR1 KGHSH, CDR2 LQKENI. CDR3 length: 15 amino acids. For the CDR3, the DNA is TGTGCCAGCTCACCACCGAGGGGGAACGCCTATGGCTACACCTTC. Amino acid sequence: CASSPPRGNAYGYTF.

The chain uses TRBV27 and TRBJ2-2; TRBD2 aligns across 7 bases. After removal of 10 bases from V and 7 bases from J, the junction contained 3 bases not matched to a gene. This CDR3 comprises 11 residues. Germline V gene lookup returns CDR1 MNHEY and CDR2 SMNVEV (reference sequence). The CDR3 is CATSGGGELFF. CDR3 nucleotide sequence: TGTGCCACTTCGGGGGGCGGGGAGCTGTTTTTT.

V usage is TRBV3-1 (or the pseudogene TRBV3-2) and J usage is TRBJ2-5; D may correspond to TRBD1 or TRBD2 (6 bases each). Trimming took off 2 bases at V and 14 bases at J, with 18 bases between the two ends. The CDR3 spans 13 residues. Germline lookup yields CDR1 LGHDT and CDR2 YNNKEL (reference sequence). In DNA form, the CDR3 reads TGTGCCAGCAGCCAATATAGGGGGGAAACGTTATACTTC. Translating it yields CASSQYRGETLYF.

The chain links TRBV5-4 to TRBJ1-4; TRBD1 might be the D (6 bases). V dropped 2 bases and J dropped 0 bases, with 11 bases sitting between them. Germline lookup yields CDR1 SGHNT and CDR2 YYREEE (reference sequence). The CDR3 length is 16 residues. The CDR3 sequence is CASSLGGVATNEKLFF. The CDR3 coding sequence is TGTGCCAGCAGCTTAGGGGGGGTCGCAACTAATGAAAAACTGTTTTTT.

CDR3 amino acids: CASSLYSSGRGRTDTQYF. The CDR3 DNA sequence: TGCGCCAGCAGCTTGTACAGCAGCGGGCGGGGGCGCACAGATACGCAGTATTTT. The rearrangement links TRBV5-1 to TRBJ2-3; a possible D gene is TRBD2 (7 bases). Trimming cost V 1 base and J 1 base, with 19 bases left between them. The CDR3 is 18 residues long. Germline V gives CDR1 SGHRS, CDR2 YFSETQ.

V gene TRBV19 combines with J gene TRBJ2-3; the D is unclear. CDR1 and CDR2 (germline): LNHDA, SQIVND (reference sequence). Trimming cost V 10 bases and J 4 bases, with 6 bases left between them. The CDR3 spans 10 residues. This CDR3 reads CATESDTQYF. The DNA for the CDR3 is TGTGCCACCGAGTCAGATACGCAGTATTTT.